This T cell receptor (beta chain) is from a study of a mutant IDH1 vaccine in newly diagnosed glioma. For the study at large: Treated patients were roughly 62% male, approximately 38% female, mean age around 40 years. Visit V12 was scheduled at week 35 and visit V13 at week 47. Overall study findings and caveats: Pseudoprogression appears to have had no connection to changes in top peripheral T cell clonotypes.

V was trimmed by 5 bases and J by 6 bases, leaving 17 bases between them. From germline, CDR1 is SEHNR and CDR2 FQNEAQ (reference sequence). The CDR3 covers 15 residues. As regards this clone: Its antigen is unidentified.

As to time point: week 35, safety follow-up. The investigators gave 300 ug of mutant IDH1 20-mer peptide in each vaccine dose, together with topical imiquimod. Tumors from donors were new WHO grade 3 or 4 IDH1-mutant astrocytomas with ATRX loss. This table comes from immunoSEQ multiplex PCR, and its TCRdb copy is limited to in-frame clones, with some not included. The sample includes under 50,000 clones, around 89% of them seen just once. The TCR sequence derives from a woman in her thirties or forties with glioma. The sample here was PBMCs, taken from a glioma patient whose treatment included an IDH1 peptide vaccine. The chain is built from TRBV7-9 and TRBJ1-5; D is ambiguous. The CDR3 DNA follows: TGTGCCAGCAGCCCTGGAGCCGAGAGCGGTCAGCCCCAGCATTTT. This translates into CASSPGAESGQPQHF.